These 24 T cell receptor beta chains originate from one sample sequenced in a study of blood T cell repertoires in COVID-19. Assay: immunoSEQ multiplex PCR; the TCRdb copy retains only in-frame clones and omits some. Among 65,000 to 85,000 clones listed, roughly 84% were seen once. The sequencing input was peripheral blood. Every receptor here comes from a woman between 18 and 30 years old with acute or convalescent COVID-19.

The gene calls are TRBV9 and TRBJ2-1; possibly TRBD2 for D (5 bases). Germline CDR1 is SGDLS and CDR2 is YYNGEE. V was trimmed by 0 bases and J by 7 bases, leaving 8 bases between them. CDR3 length: 13 amino acids. The CDR3 coding sequence is TGTGCCAGCAGCGTAGAGAGAGGGAATGAGCAGTTCTTC. Residues: CASSVERGNEQFF.

V usage is TRBV28 and J usage is TRBJ1-5, with D possibly being TRBD1 (5 bases). Trimming left V 3 bases short and J 2 bases short, with 17 bases between. Germline values: CDR1 MDHEN, CDR2 SYDVKM. The CDR3 length is 17 residues. The CDR3 spells CASSFPPGGFGNQPQHF. CDR3 in DNA: TGTGCCAGCAGTTTTCCCCCCGGGGGGTTTGGCAATCAGCCCCAGCATTTT.

This rearrangement joins TRBV28 to TRBJ1-4, with D perhaps matching TRBD1 (5 bases). Trimming left V 7 bases short and J 8 bases short, with 11 bases between. Per the germline V gene, CDR1 is MDHEN and CDR2 is SYDVKM. The CDR3 runs 12 residues. The CDR3 region has the DNA TGTGCCAGCACAGGGATCGGGGAAAAACTGTTTTTT. This codes for CASTGIGEKLFF.

The rearrangement joins TRBV30 to TRBJ2-1; 10 nucleotides line up with TRBD2. The V segment lost 2 bases and the J segment 4 bases; nucleotides outside the gene matches: 5. The CDR3 length is 15 residues. Germline values: CDR1 GTSNPN, CDR2 SVGIG (reference sequence). CDR3 sequence reads: CAWSPGTSDYNEQFF. CDR3 bases: TGTGCCTGGAGTCCCGGGACTAGCGATTACAATGAGCAGTTCTTC.

The chain carries TRBV4-3 and TRBJ2-1; maybe TRBD2 (6 bases). The V gene's germline CDR1 is LGHNA and CDR2 YSLEER. V lost 0 bases to trimming and J lost 10 bases, with 16 bases between them. This CDR3 region has 15 residues. CDR3 amino acids: CASSQEGLLRGEQFF. As DNA, the CDR3 is TGCGCCAGCAGCCAAGAGGGACTGCTCCGCGGAGAGCAGTTCTTC.

The rearrangement links TRBV5-1 to TRBJ2-2; 9 nucleotides agree with TRBD1. V was clipped by 0 bases and J by 5 bases; unmatched bases: 2. The CDR3 runs 15 residues. Germline CDR1 and CDR2: SGHRS and YFSETQ. The CDR3 region is CASSLAGTGTGELFF. DNA of the CDR3: TGCGCCAGCAGCTTGGCCGGGACAGGGACCGGGGAGCTGTTTTTT. The full variable domain, rest sourced from reference TRBV5-1 and TRBJ2-2, is KAGVTQTPRYLIKTRGQQVTLSCSPISGHRSVSWYQQTPGQGLQFLFEYFSETQRNKGNFPGRFSGRQFSNSRSEMNVSTLELGDSALYLCASSLAGTGTGELFFGEGSRLTVL.

The chain has TRBV2 and TRBJ2-6, with unresolved D. V was pared by 4 bases and J by 0 bases, with 7 bases between. The CDR3 is 15 residues long. Germline V gene lookup returns CDR1 SNHLY and CDR2 FYNNEI. The CDR3: CASSADSSGANVLTF. CDR3 coding DNA: TGTGCCAGCAGTGCCGATAGCTCTGGGGCCAACGTCCTGACTTTC.

The chain carries TRBV20-1 and TRBJ2-2; 7 nucleotides line up with TRBD1. This CDR3 has 15 residues. After removal of 3 bases from V and 1 base from J, the junction contained 5 bases not matched to a gene. From germline, CDR1 is DFQATT and CDR2 SNEGSKA (reference sequence). The CDR3 region is CSASDRARNTGELFF. DNA for the CDR3: TGCAGTGCTAGTGACAGGGCAAGGAACACCGGGGAGCTGTTTTTT.

The chain has TRBV5-1 and TRBJ1-2; no definite D call. Germline assignment: CDR1 SGHRS and CDR2 YFSETQ. The CDR3 runs 14 residues. The V and J ends lost 0 bases and 0 bases respectively, with 6 bases between them. The CDR3 loop reads CASSLVTANYGYTF. For the CDR3, the DNA is TGCGCCAGCAGCTTGGTTACAGCTAACTATGGCTACACCTTC. Looking up the rest from reference TRBV5-1 and TRBJ1-2 gives the full variable domain: KAGVTQTPRYLIKTRGQQVTLSCSPISGHRSVSWYQQTPGQGLQFLFEYFSETQRNKGNFPGRFSGRQFSNSRSEMNVSTLELGDSALYLCASSLVTANYGYTFGSGTRLTVV.

This clone was detected ten times or more. The chain joins TRBV11-2 to TRBJ2-3, with a weak D call TRBD2 (6 bases). Germline V CDR1 and CDR2: SGHAT, FQNNGV. Trimming took off 4 bases at V and 1 base at J, with 15 bases between the two ends. The CDR3 consists of 16 residues. In DNA, the CDR3 is TGTGCCAGCAGCTCGATTTTAGTAGCGGGCACAGATACGCAGTATTTT. This translates into CASSSILVAGTDTQYF. The variable domain in full, with the rest retrieved from reference TRBV11-2 and TRBJ2-3, is EAGVAQSPRYKIIEKRQSVAFWCNPISGHATLYWYQQILGQGPKLLIQFQNNGVVDDSQLPKDRFSAERLKGVDSTLKIQPAKLEDSAVYLCASSSILVAGTDTQYFGPGTRLTVL.

The V gene is TRBV21-1, the J gene TRBJ1-1; the D segment call TRBD1 is taken from the table without a DNA check. TRBV21-1 is a known pseudogene. This CDR3 comprises 15 residues. CDR3 DNA: TGTGCCAGCAGCAAGCGAGGGGGCGAGAGCACTGAAGCTTTCTTT. This sequence encodes CASSKRGGESTEAFF.

The chain couples TRBV5-8 to TRBJ2-7; 10 positions match TRBD2. The germline V gene has CDR1 SGHTS and CDR2 YDEGEE. Trimming at V came to 2 bases and at J to 6 bases, leaving 11 bases not matched to a gene. The CDR3 totals 16 residues. In nucleotides, the CDR3 is TGTGCCAGCAGCTTCGCACTAGCGGGGCCAGTCTCCGAGCAGTACTTC. Amino acid sequence: CASSFALAGPVSEQYF.

This clone appeared once. The chain is built from TRBV2 and TRBJ2-5, with TRBD2 matching over 11 bases. The ends lost 1 base at V and 1 base at J; junction bases unmatched: 5. The CDR3 runs to 17 residues. CDR1 is SNHLY and CDR2 is FYNNEI in the germline V gene. The CDR3 here is CASSEGRLAGFQETQYF. The DNA for the CDR3 is TGTGCCAGCAGTGAAGGCCGACTAGCGGGGTTCCAAGAGACCCAGTACTTC.

This chain connects TRBV24-1 to TRBJ2-7; 7 nucleotides line up with TRBD1. CDR1 is KGHDR, CDR2 SFDVKD, per germline. The CDR3 has 15 amino acids. With 4 bases clipped from V and 3 bases from J, the junction kept 8 bases outside the gene matches. The CDR3 reads CATSDSGQVYYEQYF. CDR3 nucleotide sequence: TGTGCCACCAGTGACTCCGGACAGGTTTACTACGAGCAGTACTTC.

The chain employs TRBV19 and TRBJ1-2; TRBD1 agrees at 7 bases. The CDR3 has 14 amino acids. V lost 2 bases, J lost 8 bases, and 8 bases stayed unmatched. Germline-derived CDR1 and CDR2 are LNHDA and SQIVND (reference sequence). The CDR3 spells CASSISTGRNGYTF. The CDR3 DNA reads as TGTGCCAGTAGTATATCGACAGGGCGGAACGGCTACACCTTC.

The genes are TRBV18 and TRBJ2-2; D might be TRBD1 (5 bases). V lost 1 base, J lost 2 bases, and 11 bases lay in between. The CDR3 length is 16 residues. Looked up from germline, CDR1 is KGHSH and CDR2 is LQKENI. The chain's CDR3 is CASSPRFDSNTGELFF. The CDR3 DNA reads TGTGCCAGCTCACCACGTTTCGACAGCAACACCGGGGAGCTGTTTTTT.

The gene calls are TRBV29-1 and TRBJ2-1; D remains unclear. The germline V gene has CDR1 SQVTM and CDR2 ANQGSEA. The CDR3 consists of 14 residues. Trimming removed 2 bases at V and 2 bases at J, with 10 bases between. CDR3 sequence (DNA): TGCAGCGTTGAAATCGGCAGGACCTACAATGAGCAGTTCTTC. Translated: CSVEIGRTYNEQFF.

The genes are TRBV27 and TRBJ2-3, with D uncertain. Looked up from germline, CDR1 is MNHEY and CDR2 is SMNVEV (reference sequence). This CDR3 has 14 residues. The V and J ends lost 3 bases and 2 bases respectively, with 9 bases between them. The CDR3 nucleotides read TGTGCCAGCAGTTTGTCGGTTTACACAGATACGCAGTATTTT. Amino acid sequence: CASSLSVYTDTQYF.

The chain couples TRBV6-1 to TRBJ2-1; 11 bases line up with TRBD2. This CDR3 has 16 residues. V lost 2 bases and J lost 7; bases outside the gene matches: 7. CDR1 is MNHNS, CDR2 SASEGT, per germline. The DNA for the CDR3 is TGTGCCAGCAGTGAATTAGCGGGGGGGATTGGGAATGAGCAGTTCTTC. This sequence encodes CASSELAGGIGNEQFF.

The V gene is TRBV6-1, the J gene TRBJ1-2; D is unclear. Germline V lookup: CDR1 MNHNS, CDR2 SASEGT. V lost 3 bases, J lost 6 bases, and 14 bases lay in between. The CDR3 covers 14 residues. CDR3 protein: CASSEASPRHGYTF. CDR3 bases: TGTGCCAGCAGTGAGGCCAGTCCCCGCCATGGCTACACCTTC.

This rearrangement joins TRBV4-1 to TRBJ2-3; the D gene is possibly TRBD2 (6 bases). Germline V gene data show CDR1 as MGHRA and CDR2 as YSYEKL. This CDR3 is built from 16 residues. Trimming shortened V by 2 bases and J by 1 base, and 13 bases separated the two germline ends. CDR3 bases: TGCGCCAGCAGCCAATACGGTGGCGGGGGCACAGATACGCAGTATTTT. This encodes CASSQYGGGGTDTQYF.

The chain employs TRBV3-1 (or the pseudogene TRBV3-2) and TRBJ1-6, with D possibly matching TRBD1 (6 bases). There are 17 residues in the CDR3. Germline V CDR1 and CDR2: LGHDT, YNNKEL (reference sequence). V shed 2 bases and J shed 6 bases, with 17 bases lying between them. The CDR3 loop is CASSQTGRTVRNSPLHF. The DNA of the CDR3 is TGTGCCAGCAGCCAAACGGGCAGGACAGTTCGTAATTCACCCCTCCACTTT.

The chain joins TRBV2 to TRBJ2-2, with TRBD2 matching over 14 bases. V lost 5 bases, J lost 6 bases, and 14 bases stayed unmatched. Per the germline V gene, CDR1 is SNHLY and CDR2 is FYNNEI. The CDR3 loop spans 19 amino acids. The CDR3 region has the DNA TGTGCCAGCAGTACCTTAACACGGACTAGCGGGGGGAAGCCCGGGGAGCTGTTTTTT. Its translation: CASSTLTRTSGGKPGELFF.

This rearrangement joins TRBV6-5 to TRBJ1-3; D gene uncertain. The V and J ends lost 7 bases and 0 bases respectively, with 13 bases between them. The CDR3 contains 15 residues. Germline V lookup: CDR1 MNHEY, CDR2 SVGAGI. The CDR3 spells CASNGSPDSGNTIYF. CDR3 DNA: TGTGCCAGCAATGGCAGTCCAGACTCTGGAAACACCATATATTTT.